This T cell receptor beta chain was found in a study of cytomegalovirus exposure and HLA in healthy donors (dated by TCRdb to about 2017). Context from the whole study: An earlier analysis of some 500 of the donors reported roughly 300 Gb of sequence data and around 110 million unique TCR beta sequences from about 180 million T cells. An early release that covered some 640 HLA-typed donors contained 250 to 350 gigabases of sequencing data and tens of millions of unique TCR sequences. The genetic ancestry cluster associated with self-reported Caucasian donors included about 81% of the approximately 410 genotyped donors. The study aimed to test whether cataloging public T cell receptors could reveal signatures of past pathogen exposure. The study profiled the T cell repertoires of hundreds of subjects by immunosequencing and related them to cytomegalovirus serostatus. In addition to the first cohort of 666 subjects, a separate validation cohort of 120 different subjects was used. The study combined high-throughput TCR immunosequencing, statistical association of individual TCRs with disease status, and machine learning to predict cytomegalovirus infection status. To study patterns of TCR occurrence, a later analysis re-analyzed previously published TCR beta repertoires from hundreds of donors and added high-resolution HLA genotyping. Rather than using new phenotypic data, the later analysis identified candidate immune exposures from TCR beta sequences and from how often those sequences occurred across donors. An earlier analysis of roughly 580 of the donors used high-throughput TCR beta sequencing to judge whether each TCR beta V gene segment behaved as functional or pseudogenic. Donor age, sex, ethnicity and CMV serostatus were compiled alongside the repertoire data. Genome-wide SNP genotypes for about 55% of the roughly 670 donors were used in a later genetic analysis, which treated that subset as a discovery cohort. All discovery cohort repertoires had been generated on a single sequencing platform. Both class I and class II loci were covered by HLA typing, at four-digit resolution. The number of typed donors differed by locus: about 620-630 for A, B, C, DRB1 and DQB1; roughly 510 for DQA1; roughly 600 for DPA1; and roughly 470 for DPB1. Roughly 5 DR-DQ haplotypes were treated as single units for association and clustering because of strong linkage in the cohort. Across some 400 genotyped donors of the cohort, an average of roughly 250,000 unique TCR beta nucleotide sequences per donor were sequenced, and roughly 20% of those sequences were non-productive. Points the paper makes about the study in general: The classifier was reported to diagnose cytomegalovirus status with high specificity and sensitivity in both the original and validation cohorts. The authors suggested that the approach could potentially be generalized to other disease states and immunological phenotypes. Roughly uniform sequencing depth across donors was assumed in presence/absence analyses, although this assumption may not hold. The only immune exposure information available for the cohort was CMV serostatus. Several of the top co-occurrence clusters appeared to be linked to parvovirus B19, influenza, CMV and Epstein-Barr virus, according to a later analysis. Only TCR beta chains were sequenced in this cohort, and the absence of alpha or paired-chain data limited detectable features. Because counts were too low, seventeen rarely observed V segments, including chromosome 9 orphons, were excluded from the earlier analysis of 587 of the donors. A later analysis found that HLA-associated TCR beta chains were more clonally expanded and had lower generation probabilities than equally common non-associated chains. A later analysis associated 17,000 or so TCR beta sequences with specific HLA alleles at a false discovery rate of 0.05. Because the 87-base-pair reads could not distinguish some IMGT-functional V segments, including TRBV6-2 and TRBV6-3, those segments were excluded. While some public TCRs were present in many individuals, most TCR sequences turned up only very rarely across donors. According to a later analysis, most CMV-associated TCR beta chains appeared to be HLA-restricted, and the HLA associations seemed to be driven largely by CMV exposure. A later analysis found that TCR association rates varied across HLA loci, with DRB1 alleles showing the most associated TCRs and HLA-C alleles the fewest. Compared with the approximately 720-donor mean, donors in an Asian-associated ancestry cluster had fewer N-insertions in productive TCRs, according to a later genetic analysis. V-gene and J-gene trimming of TCR beta chains was associated with a missense DCLRE1C variant in a later genetic analysis, and the association was replicated in an independent cohort. Correlated functional status among segregating V segments might be attributable to linkage disequilibrium, but an unknown experimental factor could not be ruled out. Assigning TCR associations to individual alleles was difficult when HLA alleles, especially DR and DQ, strongly co-occurred. A further reported finding was that TCR beta sequences accurately predicted the HLA-A and HLA-B alleles for most subjects in the first cohort. Because some donors lacked HLA typing at each locus, the association tests relied only on the typed subset. A group of highly shared sequence variants was considered likely to be a technical artifact of the sequencing pipeline. The study listed 164 TCR beta chains as associated with cytomegalovirus. In vitro tests confirmed that a few of the cytomegalovirus-associated TCR beta chains recognize cytomegalovirus antigens. In an earlier analysis of approximately 600 of the donors, most TCR beta V segments were observed in productive rearrangements about 90% or about 30% of the time, broadly matching IMGT annotations.

The cohort comprised 670 or so healthy bone marrow donors. All cohort members were sampled while nominally healthy, although unrecorded immune exposures were likely present. The donor tested CMV seronegative, placing the donor among the 350 or so seronegative members of the cohort. Each donor provided a peripheral blood sample, and peripheral blood mononuclear cells were used for TCR beta sequencing. The Qiagen DNeasy Blood Extraction Kit was used to extract genomic DNA from the blood cell samples. Germline trimming amounts to 5 bases on V and 2 bases on J, with 6 as the count of junction bases outside the gene matches. In the germline V gene (reference sequence), CDR1 corresponds to SEHNR and CDR2 to FQNEAQ. The CDR3 has 16 amino acids, counting the end cysteine and phenylalanine. The retained sequence is limited to the CDR3, 48 bases, with the frame set at the first base. The library came from the immunoSEQ multiplex PCR assay. For the multiplex PCR, a mixture combining 60 forward primers for TCR Vbeta segments and 13 reverse primers for TCR Jbeta segments was used. The CDR3 region of rearranged TCR beta genes was amplified from genomic DNA by a multiplex PCR assay. Amplified TCR beta libraries were sequenced as 87-base-pair reads on the Illumina HiSeq System. The authors' pipeline ran thus. In a later analysis, tens of millions of unique TCR beta chains were counted across the roughly 670 repertoires, and around 11 million of these chains were shared by at least two donors. Raw reads were error-corrected and collapsed into unique sequences with a nearest-neighbor algorithm that merged closely related sequences to remove PCR and sequencing errors. V, D and J gene segments were assigned by aligning CDR3 sequences to IMGT reference sequences. For a sequence to be retained, at least a six-nucleotide match to both a V gene segment and a J gene segment was required. A rearrangement counted as productive if the CDR3 had no stop codons and remained in frame with V and J, and every other rearrangement counted as non-productive. Following IMGT convention, CDR3 was defined as the stretch from the second conserved V-encoded cysteine up to the conserved J-encoded phenylalanine. The earlier analysis of 587 of the donors excluded sequences that lacked an unambiguous match to a single V gene segment. In an earlier analysis of more than 500 of the donors, a V segment was called functional when productive rearrangements were above 56.7%, and segregating when the standard deviation between donors exceeded 5%. A statistical classification framework was built for diagnosing cytomegalovirus status from the catalog of TCR beta chain sequences. A later analysis assigned V and J genes by comparing TCR nucleotide sequences with IMGT/GENE-DB human TR gene sequences. The TCRdist pipeline was used in a later analysis to assign CDR3 sequences and most-parsimonious VDJ recombination scenarios. A later analysis defined each TCR beta chain by its CDR3 amino acid sequence plus V-gene family, and excluded reads lacking a unique V-gene family. In a later analysis, nearly 600 highly shared, low-generation-probability nucleotide sequences were removed to address suspected cross-contamination and a sequencing artifact. In a later analysis, a clonal expansion index for each public chain was calculated from normalized within-repertoire ranks of inferred template counts. A later analysis computed generation probabilities with a VDJ recombination model fitted to out-of-frame rearrangements, and checked the results against IGoR. Hypergeometric tests were used in a later analysis to score TCR-TCR, TCR-HLA and TCR-CMV co-occurrence, with a repertoire-size bias correction applied to the TCR pairs. In a later analysis, false discovery rates were estimated by permuting HLA or CMV assignments 20 times. In a later analysis, co-occurring TCRs were grouped with DBSCAN, and TCRdist sequence similarity was added when clustering was performed within HLA-allele-positive subsets. Co-occurrence clustering excluded repertoires with fewer than 30,000 or more than 120,000 public chains, plus five with anomalous nucleotide sharing. TCRdb carries this immuneACCESS record with in-frame sequences only. Its versions omit some clonotypes, under half of them owing to an unresolved V gene in the studies checked, with the rest unexplained. The V and J calls and clone size come from that table; D and trimming were worked out from the DNA. Within this sample are about 77,000 clones, with roughly four fifths of them counted one time only. The top ten clonotypes cover around 4.2% of the sample.

A word on this clone: The specificity of this receptor is unknown. No quality values exist for individual bases; no much larger clone is one base distant.

The sequence derives from a man between 35 and 55 years old in good health and CMV-seronegative. Material for sequencing was PBMCs. The chain joins TRBV7-9 to TRBJ1-4, and 9 junction bases match TRBD1. DNA sequence: TGTGCCAGCAGCCCAGGACAGGGGCTCACTAATGAAAAACTGTTTTTT. It codes for CASSPGQGLTNEKLFF.